The 27 T cell receptor beta chains listed next were all sequenced from one sample in a study of blood T cell repertoires in COVID-19. TCRdb's table, derived via immunoSEQ multiplex PCR, lists solely in-frame clones and lacks some. The repertoire holds 180,000 or so clones, with approximately 80% as singletons. The sample comprised PBMCs or T cells enriched from blood (not recorded which). The receptors were sampled from a woman aged 60-75 years who had recovered from COVID-19.

The V gene is TRBV18, the J gene TRBJ1-6; 8 positions agree with TRBD1. The V gene's germline CDR1 is KGHSH and CDR2 LQKENI. Germline trimming cut 3 bases from V and 10 bases from J; bases unmatched to any gene: 14. The CDR3 runs to 17 residues. The CDR3 coding sequence is TGTGCCAGCTCACCCACACCGGTCAGGGGGCCAGGCTCACCCCTCCACTTT. This encodes CASSPTPVRGPGSPLHF. The variable domain in full, completed from reference TRBV18 and TRBJ1-6, reads NAGVMQNPRHLVRRRGQEARLRCSPMKGHSHVYWYRQLPEEGLKFMVYLQKENIIDESGMPKERFSAEFPKEGPSILRIQQVVRGDSAAYFCASSPTPVRGPGSPLHFGNGTRLTVT.

This sequence joins TRBV28 and TRBJ1-4, with D perhaps TRBD1 (6 bases). The CDR3 length is 16 residues. Trimming removed 2 bases at V and 2 bases at J, with 12 bases between. Germline V gene lookup returns CDR1 MDHEN and CDR2 SYDVKM. The CDR3 sequence: CASSLIPGHTNEKLFF. Here the CDR3 DNA reads TGTGCCAGCAGTTTAATTCCGGGACATACTAATGAAAAACTGTTTTTT.

The chain is built from TRBV30 and TRBJ2-5; 7 nucleotides align to TRBD2. This CDR3 region has 16 residues. Germline V CDR1 and CDR2: GTSNPN, SVGIG (reference sequence). V was pared by 0 bases and J by 4 bases, with 11 bases of the junction left unmatched. The CDR3 sequence: CAWSVSVMGGGETQYF. Here the CDR3 DNA reads TGTGCCTGGAGTGTATCAGTCATGGGGGGGGGAGAGACCCAGTACTTC.

The V and J genes are TRBV2 and TRBJ2-3; 11 bases fit TRBD2. This CDR3 has 15 residues. V dropped 6 bases and J dropped 2; count of bases not matched to a gene: 4. Looked up from germline, CDR1 is SNHLY and CDR2 is FYNNEI. CDR3 protein: CASRRLAGITDTQYF. The DNA for the CDR3 is TGTGCCAGCAGGAGACTAGCGGGAATCACAGATACGCAGTATTTT.

The count of this clone is one. The V and J genes are TRBV4-1 and TRBJ1-1; D possibly corresponds to TRBD1 (6 bases). The V gene's germline CDR1 is MGHRA and CDR2 YSYEKL. The germline V and J ends were trimmed by 1 base and 1 base, with 10 bases remaining between them. The CDR3 is made up of 15 amino acids. Here the CDR3 reads CASSQGGQQNTEAFF. The CDR3 nucleotides read TGCGCCAGCAGCCAAGGGGGGCAGCAGAACACTGAAGCTTTCTTT.

The chain uses TRBV6-1 and TRBJ2-5, with TRBD1 matching 10 bases. Unmatched junction bases numbered 18, after V lost 3 bases and J lost 2 bases. This CDR3 is built from 20 residues. Germline V gives CDR1 MNHNS, CDR2 SASEGT. The CDR3 reads CASSEGIGTGVIVGQETQYF. CDR3 DNA sequence: TGTGCCAGCAGTGAGGGGATAGGGACAGGGGTCATTGTGGGGCAAGAGACCCAGTACTTC.

This chain links TRBV5-1 with TRBJ1-2; D possibly corresponds to TRBD1 (6 bases). In germline, CDR1 is SGHRS, CDR2 YFSETQ. V shed 2 bases and J shed 4 bases, with 18 bases lying between them. This CDR3 has 16 residues. As DNA, the CDR3 is TGCGCCAGCAGCTTAGAACCGGGACAACCGTCCTATGGCTACACCTTC. This translates into CASSLEPGQPSYGYTF.

The chain combines TRBV6-5 with TRBJ1-6, with D unresolved. V gave up 4 bases and J gave up 7 bases, with 11 bases separating them. Per the germline V gene, CDR1 is MNHEY and CDR2 is SVGAGI. The CDR3 loop spans 14 amino acids. This chain's CDR3 is CASSWRTTNSPLHF. The CDR3 region has the DNA TGTGCCAGCAGTTGGAGGACCACGAATTCACCCCTCCACTTT.

The DNA of the CDR3 is TGTGCCAGCGGGTCGCCGGGACAGGGGGCTGAAGCTTTCTTT. Protein: CASGSPGQGAEAFF. The V call is TRBV2, the J call TRBJ1-1, with 11 bases matching TRBD1. The germline gives CDR1 SNHLY, CDR2 FYNNEI. The CDR3 extends over 14 amino acids. The trim removed 8 bases at V and 6 bases at J, leaving 8 bases unmatched.

This clone appeared a few times. The J gene is TRBJ1-2, the V gene TRBV5-6; weak D call: TRBD1 (5 bases). The V end was cut by 3 bases, the J end by 5 bases, with 14 bases between. Germline CDR1 is SGHDT and CDR2 is YYEEEE. This CDR3 spans 14 amino acids. The chain's CDR3 is CASSWGVYGYGYTF. CDR3 sequence (DNA): TGTGCCAGCAGCTGGGGCGTATATGGGTATGGCTACACCTTC.

The chain is built from TRBV29-1 and TRBJ2-1; 10 bases are a match to TRBD2. The CDR3 length is 16 residues. The V segment lost 1 base and the J segment 8 bases; nucleotides outside the gene matches: 11. Germline CDR1 and CDR2: SQVTM and ANQGSEA. CDR3 nucleotide sequence: TGCAGCGTTGAAGGTTCGTCTAGCGGGAGTTTCGATGAGCAGTTCTTC. Translated, it gives CSVEGSSSGSFDEQFF.

V gene TRBV3-1 (or the pseudogene TRBV3-2) combines with J gene TRBJ1-1, with D maybe TRBD1 (5 bases). Germline-derived CDR1 and CDR2 are LGHDT and YNNKEL (reference sequence). The V and J ends lost 1 base and 6 bases respectively, with 12 bases between them. The CDR3 covers 14 residues. CDR3 sequence: CASSQVGSGAEAFF. For the CDR3, the DNA is TGTGCCAGCAGCCAAGTTGGATCGGGGGCTGAAGCTTTCTTT.

This clone has a single count. The V gene is TRBV28, the J gene TRBJ2-7; maybe TRBD1 (7 bases). The V end was cut by 6 bases, the J end by 0 bases, with 15 bases between. Germline CDR1 reads MDHEN; CDR2 reads SYDVKM. The CDR3 extends over 15 amino acids. CDR3 in DNA: TGTGCCAGCAGAGCCGCGGGACAGAGCTCCTACGAGCAGTACTTC. This translates into CASRAAGQSSYEQYF.

The chain carries TRBV2 and TRBJ1-1, with a possible D match to TRBD1 (6 bases). V lost 8 bases and J 0 bases, leaving 10 bases between the germline ends. The CDR3 is 13 amino acids. Germline-derived CDR1 and CDR2 are SNHLY and FYNNEI. The CDR3 bases are TGTGCCAGCCCAGGGGTCATGAACACTGAAGCTTTCTTT. Protein product: CASPGVMNTEAFF.

V usage is TRBV7-3 and J usage is TRBJ2-3; 10 bases match TRBD1. After removal of 5 bases from V and 4 bases from J, the junction contained 3 bases not matched to a gene. The germline gives CDR1 SGHTA, CDR2 FQGTGA. This CDR3 has 14 amino acids. The DNA for the CDR3 is TGTGCCAGCAGCCAAGGGACAGGGGCAGATACGCAGTATTTT. This gives the protein CASSQGTGADTQYF.

In its sample, this clone was seen once. J is TRBJ1-1 and V is TRBV9; D uncertain. Trimming shortened V by 3 bases and J by 1 base, and 10 bases separated the two germline ends. Per germline, CDR1 SGDLS and CDR2 YYNGEE. This CDR3 is 14 amino acids long. This CDR3 reads CASSGDTRNTEAFF. CDR3 bases: TGTGCCAGCAGCGGAGACACACGGAACACTGAAGCTTTCTTT.

A single count supports this clone. The gene calls are TRBV4-1 and TRBJ2-1; D might be TRBD1 (6 bases). Germline assignment: CDR1 MGHRA and CDR2 YSYEKL. The CDR3 runs 15 residues. Deletions cut 0 bases from V and 7 bases from J, with 13 bases between. The CDR3 DNA sequence: TGCGCCAGCAGCCAAGAGAGGGGGTTCCGGAATGAGCAGTTCTTC. It codes for CASSQERGFRNEQFF.

This rearrangement joins TRBV28 to TRBJ2-7; TRBD2 agrees at 7 bases. CDR3 length: 14 amino acids. With 6 bases clipped from V and 2 bases from J, the junction kept 7 bases outside the gene matches. Germline CDR1 is MDHEN and CDR2 is SYDVKM. Here the CDR3 DNA reads TGTGCCAGCAGAATAGGGAGGGGACCCTACGAGCAGTACTTC. Translation: CASRIGRGPYEQYF.

This chain uses TRBV7-8 with TRBJ1-3, with unresolved D. V was trimmed by 2 bases and J by 4 bases, leaving 18 bases between them. The germline gives CDR1 SGHVS, CDR2 FQNEAQ. The CDR3 has 17 amino acids. The CDR3 loop is CASSLTVGGGRGNTIYF. DNA for the CDR3: TGTGCCAGCAGCTTAACGGTTGGAGGTGGGCGAGGAAACACCATATATTTT.

In nucleotides, the CDR3 is TGTGCCAGCAGCCATGGACAGGGGGCGTATGCAACTAATGAAAAACTGTTTTTT. Protein: CASSHGQGAYATNEKLFF. The chain recombines TRBV7-9 with TRBJ1-4, with 11 nucleotides matching TRBD1. Germline V gives CDR1 SEHNR, CDR2 FQNEAQ (reference sequence). The CDR3 has 18 residues. Trimming cost V 5 bases and J 0 bases; bases outside gene matches: 8.

This chain joins TRBV2 and TRBJ2-1, with 11 bases lining up with TRBD2. The CDR3 is made up of 15 amino acids. Trimming removed 6 bases from V and 0 bases from J; junction bases left unmatched: 1. Germline V lookup: CDR1 SNHLY, CDR2 FYNNEI. The CDR3 spells CASRTSGNSYNEQFF. The DNA of the CDR3 is TGTGCCAGCAGGACTAGCGGGAACTCCTACAATGAGCAGTTCTTC.

This chain joins TRBV30 and TRBJ2-7; 7 bases map to TRBD1. There are 15 residues in the CDR3. CDR1 GTSNPN and CDR2 SVGIG come from the germline V gene (reference sequence). Unmatched junction bases numbered 9, after V lost 2 bases and J lost 2 bases. Here the CDR3 DNA reads TGTGCCTGGAGTAGGGTCCCAGACAGGGCCTACGAGCAGTACTTC. Its translation: CAWSRVPDRAYEQYF.

This clone has more than one count but fewer than ten. The chain uses TRBV3-1 (or the pseudogene TRBV3-2) and TRBJ2-1, with 10 nucleotides matching TRBD2. Germline V CDR1 and CDR2: LGHDT, YNNKEL (reference sequence). CDR3 length: 14 residues. Losses at the gene ends were 5 bases for V and 7 bases for J; bases not matched to a gene: 5. The CDR3 sequence: CASSLAGGRNEQFF. The CDR3, as DNA: TGTGCCAGCAGCTTAGCGGGGGGCCGGAATGAGCAGTTCTTC.

This clone was detected a few times. The chain has TRBV29-1 and TRBJ1-2; no clear D gene. CDR3 size: 11 residues. V lost 6 bases and J lost 8, with 13 bases in between. Germline values: CDR1 SQVTM, CDR2 ANQGSEA. The CDR3 region is CSVDSLAGYTF. The CDR3 DNA sequence: TGCAGCGTCGACTCCCTAGCAGGCTACACCTTC.

The genes are TRBV5-4 and TRBJ1-1, with 7 bases aligning to TRBD1. The CDR3 length is 14 residues. V lost 6 bases, J lost 0 bases, and 5 bases stayed unmatched. The germline V gene has CDR1 SGHNT and CDR2 YYREEE (reference sequence). The CDR3 DNA sequence: TGTGCCAGCACCATGACAGGGATGAACACTGAAGCTTTCTTT. It translates to CASTMTGMNTEAFF.

The chain joins TRBV4-1 to TRBJ1-2, with D maybe TRBD1 (5 bases). CDR1 and CDR2 (germline): MGHRA, YSYEKL. The CDR3 extends over 15 amino acids. V shed 0 bases and J shed 7 bases, with 15 bases lying between them. The CDR3 spells CASSQDGRAGVGYTF. The CDR3 DNA reads as TGCGCCAGCAGCCAAGACGGCAGGGCCGGAGTTGGCTACACCTTC.

This chain uses TRBV5-4 with TRBJ2-5, with 7 bases lining up with TRBD1. Losses at the gene ends were 0 bases for V and 5 bases for J; bases not matched to a gene: 7. The CDR3 consists of 15 residues. The germline V gene has CDR1 SGHNT and CDR2 YYREEE (reference sequence). CDR3 sequence (DNA): TGTGCCAGCAGCTTGGGGACAGGTCCGCTGGAGACCCAGTACTTC. The encoded protein is CASSLGTGPLETQYF.